This T cell receptor beta chain was recorded in a study of blood T cell repertoires in COVID-19. About the study: Both acute and convalescent COVID-19 samples were obtained from the United States, Italy and Spain. T cells, B-cell-depleted T cells, or PBMCs supplied cDNA or gDNA.

As processed by the authors: It was from reference gene primer amplification that nucleated cell counts were estimated. Clones were read by immunoSEQ multiplex PCR, and TCRdb kept only the in-frame ones, dropping some. V and J calls and clone size are as listed in that table; D and trimming were resolved from the DNA. In the table there are 150,000 to 200,000 clones, approximately 86% of which are singletons. The sequence derives from a middle-aged man with active or convalescent COVID-19. Sequenced: peripheral blood.

The CDR3 reads CASSLTGLSYEQYF. The CDR3 region has the DNA TGTGCCAGCAGCCTCACTGGGCTATCCTACGAGCAGTACTTC. The V gene is TRBV7-9, the J gene TRBJ2-7; D ambiguous. The germline gives CDR1 SEHNR, CDR2 FQNEAQ (reference sequence). The CDR3 is 14 residues long. The ends were cut back, 5 bases at V and 1 base at J, with 12 bases in the middle. The whole variable domain, remainder taken from reference TRBV7-9 and TRBJ2-7, is DTGVSQNPRHKITKRGQNVTFRCDPISEHNRLYWYRQTLGQGPEFLTYFQNEAQLEKSRLLSDRFSAERPKGSFSTLEIQRTEQGDSAMYLCASSLTGLSYEQYFGPGTRLTVT.